This TCR beta chain was found in a study of OX40 agonist ivuxolimab in advanced cancers. The data were produced by immunoSEQ multiplex PCR, yet TCRdb's version contains in-frame clones alone and is incomplete. The table has tens of thousands of clones, more than 65% seen once; the top ten hold about 1%. The CDR3 loop spans 12 amino acids. V shed 6 bases and J shed 7 bases, with 12 bases lying between them. Germline V gene sequence: CDR1 MNHNY, CDR2 SVGAGI (reference sequence). The V gene is TRBV6-6, the J gene TRBJ1-2; D remains unclear. The sample here was CD4+ or CD8+ T cells sorted from blood, taken in a trial of the OX40 agonist ivuxolimab. The clonotype was recovered from an adult with an advanced solid tumor such as melanoma, head and neck, liver or kidney cancer. This CDR3 reads CASRKVAAGYTF. CDR3 DNA sequence: TGTGCCAGCAGGAAGGTCGCCGCTGGCTACACCTTC.